The clone carrying this T cell receptor (beta chain) was counted at least ten times. Its antigen is not identified. Trimming took 0 bases from V and 7 from J; bases not matched to a gene: 12. Germline values: CDR1 MGHRA, CDR2 YSYEKL. This CDR3 is 18 amino acids long. This specimen belongs to a study of early T cells in non-severe SARS-CoV-2 infection. TCRdb ran MiXCR on the 5' RACE reads and lists one entry per CDR3 protein. The repertoire has about 63,000 distinct CDR3 sequences, approximately 12% of them found once; the top ten carry approximately 4.8%. Study results and limitations: Clonotype matching in VDJdb favored anti-spike CD8 responses and did not capture private and CD4 specificities.

This sequence originates from an adult who was a healthcare worker with PCR-confirmed SARS-CoV-2 infection or an uninfected control (not recorded which). This chain uses TRBV4-1 with TRBJ1-6; 7 positions agree with TRBD1. The sequencing sample was made of whole blood. CDR3 nucleotide sequence: TGCGCCAGCAGCCAAGATAAGGGAAGGGGACAGATGAATTCACCCCTCCACTTT. It codes for CASSQDKGRGQMNSPLHF.